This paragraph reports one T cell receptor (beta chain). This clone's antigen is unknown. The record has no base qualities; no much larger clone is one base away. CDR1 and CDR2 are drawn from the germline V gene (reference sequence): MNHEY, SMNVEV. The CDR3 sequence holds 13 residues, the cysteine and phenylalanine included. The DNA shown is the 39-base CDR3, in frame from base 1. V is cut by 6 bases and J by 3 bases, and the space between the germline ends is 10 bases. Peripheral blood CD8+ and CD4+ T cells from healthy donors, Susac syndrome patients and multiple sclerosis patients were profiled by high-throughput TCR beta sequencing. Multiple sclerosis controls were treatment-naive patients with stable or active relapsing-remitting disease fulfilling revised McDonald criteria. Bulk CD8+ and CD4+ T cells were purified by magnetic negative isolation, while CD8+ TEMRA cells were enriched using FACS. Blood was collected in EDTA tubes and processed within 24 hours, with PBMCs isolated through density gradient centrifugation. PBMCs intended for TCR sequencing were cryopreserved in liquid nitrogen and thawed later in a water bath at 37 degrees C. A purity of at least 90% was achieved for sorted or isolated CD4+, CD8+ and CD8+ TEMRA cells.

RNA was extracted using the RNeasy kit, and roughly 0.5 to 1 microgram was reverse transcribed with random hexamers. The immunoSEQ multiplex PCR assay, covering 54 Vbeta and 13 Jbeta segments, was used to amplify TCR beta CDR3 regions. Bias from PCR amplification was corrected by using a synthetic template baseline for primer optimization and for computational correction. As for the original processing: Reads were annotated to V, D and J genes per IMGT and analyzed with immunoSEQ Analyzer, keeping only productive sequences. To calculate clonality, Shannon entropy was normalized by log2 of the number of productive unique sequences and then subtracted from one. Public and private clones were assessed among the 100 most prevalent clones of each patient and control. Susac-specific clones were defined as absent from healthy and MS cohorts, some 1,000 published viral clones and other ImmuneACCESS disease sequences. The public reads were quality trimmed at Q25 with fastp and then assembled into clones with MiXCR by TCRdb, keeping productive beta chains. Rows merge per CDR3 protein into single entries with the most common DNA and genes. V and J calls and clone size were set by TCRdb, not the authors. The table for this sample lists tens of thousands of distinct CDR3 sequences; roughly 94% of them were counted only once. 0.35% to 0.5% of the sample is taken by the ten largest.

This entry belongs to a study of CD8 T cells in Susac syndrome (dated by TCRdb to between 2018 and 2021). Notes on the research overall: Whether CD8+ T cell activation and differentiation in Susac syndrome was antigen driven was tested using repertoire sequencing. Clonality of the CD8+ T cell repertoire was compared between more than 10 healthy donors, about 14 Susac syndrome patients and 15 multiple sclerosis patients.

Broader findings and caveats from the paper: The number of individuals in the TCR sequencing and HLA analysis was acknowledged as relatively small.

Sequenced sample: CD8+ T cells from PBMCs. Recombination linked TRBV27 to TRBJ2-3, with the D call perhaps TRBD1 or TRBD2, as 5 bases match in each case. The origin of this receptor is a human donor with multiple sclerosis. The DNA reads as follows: TGTGCCAGCAGCATTTGGGGGACAGATACGCAGTATTTT. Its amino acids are CASSIWGTDTQYF.